This TCR beta chain was observed in a study of cytomegalovirus exposure and HLA in healthy donors. Study-wide context: Genotyping of about 400 donors showed that 80% to 90% belonged to the Caucasian-associated ancestry cluster.

With regard to this clone: Its antigen is unknown.

Germline values: CDR1 SGHTA, CDR2 FQGNSA. The CDR3 runs to 15 residues. V lost 4 bases to trimming and J lost 2 bases, with 13 bases between them. Each of the donors was a healthy bone marrow donor. The PCR had 60 Vbeta and 13 Jbeta primers. Method: immunoSEQ multiplex PCR; TCRdb's copy keeps in-frame clones and lacks some. The sample has about 160,000 clones, roughly 80% seen once. The study, taken as a whole, reports: TCR beta V segments were, for the most part, productive about 87% or about 30% of the time in an earlier analysis. Later analysis revealed greater clonal expansion in HLA-associated TCR beta chains than in equally common others.

The sequenced sample was PBMCs. The receptor's source is a human donor in good health. The chain carries TRBV7-2 and TRBJ2-3, with a possible D match to TRBD2 (5 bases). CDR3 sequence (DNA): TGTGCCAGCAGCTCACTAGAGATGATCACAGATACGCAGTATTTT. Residues: CASSSLEMITDTQYF.